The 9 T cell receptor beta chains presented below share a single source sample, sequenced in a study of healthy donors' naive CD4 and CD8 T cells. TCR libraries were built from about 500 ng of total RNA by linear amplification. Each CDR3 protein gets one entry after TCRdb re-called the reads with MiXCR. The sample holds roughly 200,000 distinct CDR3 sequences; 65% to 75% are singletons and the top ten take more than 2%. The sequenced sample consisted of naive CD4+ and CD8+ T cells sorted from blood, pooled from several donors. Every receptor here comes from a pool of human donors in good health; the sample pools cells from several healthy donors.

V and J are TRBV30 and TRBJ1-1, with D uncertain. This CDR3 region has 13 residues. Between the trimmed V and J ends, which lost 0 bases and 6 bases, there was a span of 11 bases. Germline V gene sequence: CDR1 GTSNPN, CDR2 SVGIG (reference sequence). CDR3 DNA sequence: TGTGCCTGGAGTGTATTGAACGGAGCTGAAGCTTTCTTT. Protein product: CAWSVLNGAEAFF. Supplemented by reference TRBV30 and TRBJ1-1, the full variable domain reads SQTIHQWPATLVQPVGSPLSLECTVEGTSNPNLYWYRQAAGRGLQLLFYSVGIGQISSEVPQNLSASRPQDRQFILSSKKLLLSDSGFYLCAWSVLNGAEAFFGQGTRLTVV.

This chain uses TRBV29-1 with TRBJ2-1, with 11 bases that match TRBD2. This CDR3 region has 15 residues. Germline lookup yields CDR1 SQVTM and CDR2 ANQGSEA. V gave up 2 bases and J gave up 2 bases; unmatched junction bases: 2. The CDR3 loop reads CSVELAGGPYNEQFF. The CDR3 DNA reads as TGCAGCGTTGAATTAGCGGGAGGGCCCTACAATGAGCAGTTCTTC.

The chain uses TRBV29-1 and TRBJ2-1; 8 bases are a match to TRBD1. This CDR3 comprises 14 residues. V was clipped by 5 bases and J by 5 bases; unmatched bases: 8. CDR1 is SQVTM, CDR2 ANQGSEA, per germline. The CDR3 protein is CSVLDRGQNNEQFF. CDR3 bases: TGCAGCGTTCTAGACAGGGGACAGAACAATGAGCAGTTCTTC.

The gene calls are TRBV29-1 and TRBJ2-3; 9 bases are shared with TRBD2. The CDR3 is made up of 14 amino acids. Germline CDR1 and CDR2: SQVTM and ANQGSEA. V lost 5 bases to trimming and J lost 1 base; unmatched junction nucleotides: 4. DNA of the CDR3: TGCAGCGTTTTAGTAGCGGGAGGCACAGATACGCAGTATTTT. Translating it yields CSVLVAGGTDTQYF.

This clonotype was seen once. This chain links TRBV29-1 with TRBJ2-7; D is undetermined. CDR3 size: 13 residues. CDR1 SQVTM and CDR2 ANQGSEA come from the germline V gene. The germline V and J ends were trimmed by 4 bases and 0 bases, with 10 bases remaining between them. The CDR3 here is CSVGFADSYEQYF. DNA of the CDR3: TGCAGCGTTGGTTTCGCAGACTCCTACGAGCAGTACTTC.

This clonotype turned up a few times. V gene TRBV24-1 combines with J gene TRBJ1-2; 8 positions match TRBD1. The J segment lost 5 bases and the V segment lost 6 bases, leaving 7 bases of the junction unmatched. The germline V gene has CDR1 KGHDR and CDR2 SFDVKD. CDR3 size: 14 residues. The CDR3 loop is CATSYGTGPYGYTF. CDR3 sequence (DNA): TGTGCCACCAGTTACGGGACAGGACCATATGGCTACACCTTC.

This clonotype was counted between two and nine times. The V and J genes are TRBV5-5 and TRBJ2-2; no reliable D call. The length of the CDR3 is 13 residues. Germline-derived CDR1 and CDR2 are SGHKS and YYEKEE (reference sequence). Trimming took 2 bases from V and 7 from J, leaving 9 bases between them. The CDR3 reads CASSFHPGGELFF. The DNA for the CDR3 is TGTGCCAGCAGCTTCCACCCAGGCGGGGAGCTGTTTTTT.

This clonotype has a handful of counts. DNA of the CDR3: TGCAGCGTTCGGACAGGGTCTTTTCGGAACACTGAAGCTTTCTTT. Protein product: CSVRTGSFRNTEAFF. The chain couples TRBV29-1 to TRBJ1-1; 8 bases are shared with TRBD1. The junction had 9 bases not matched to a gene; V was cut back by 5 bases and J by 1 base. This CDR3 spans 15 amino acids. Germline assignment: CDR1 SQVTM and CDR2 ANQGSEA.

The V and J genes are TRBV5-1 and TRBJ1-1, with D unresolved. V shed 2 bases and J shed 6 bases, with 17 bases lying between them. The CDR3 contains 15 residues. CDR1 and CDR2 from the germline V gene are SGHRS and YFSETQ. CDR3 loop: CASSLEIGELPEAFF. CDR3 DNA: TGCGCCAGCAGCTTAGAGATCGGGGAGCTCCCTGAAGCTTTCTTT.